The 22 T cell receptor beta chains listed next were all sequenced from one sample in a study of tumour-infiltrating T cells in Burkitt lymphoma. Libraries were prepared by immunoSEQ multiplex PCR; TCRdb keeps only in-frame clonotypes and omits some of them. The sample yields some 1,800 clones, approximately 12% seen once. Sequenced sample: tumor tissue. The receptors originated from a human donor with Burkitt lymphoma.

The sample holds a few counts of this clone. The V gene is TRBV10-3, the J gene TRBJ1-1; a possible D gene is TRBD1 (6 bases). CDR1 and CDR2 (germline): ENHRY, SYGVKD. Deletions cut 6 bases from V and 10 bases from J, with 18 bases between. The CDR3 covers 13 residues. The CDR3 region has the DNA TGTGCCATCAGGGGCGGCGGGGGGCGAGGAGCTTTCTTT. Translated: CAIRGGGGRGAFF.

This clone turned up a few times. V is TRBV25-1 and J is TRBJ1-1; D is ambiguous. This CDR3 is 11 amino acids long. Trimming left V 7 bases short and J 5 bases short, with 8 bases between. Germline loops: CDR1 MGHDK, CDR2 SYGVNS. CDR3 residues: CASTQSTEAFF. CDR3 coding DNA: TGTGCCAGCACCCAATCGACTGAAGCTTTCTTT.

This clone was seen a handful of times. Here the CDR3 reads CASSMISGSYEQYF. Written as DNA, the CDR3 is TGTGCCAGCAGCATGATTAGCGGCTCTTACGAGCAGTACTTC. The V and J genes are TRBV9 and TRBJ2-7; D is perhaps TRBD2 (6 bases). CDR1 and CDR2 from the germline V gene are SGDLS and YYNGEE. The CDR3 has 14 amino acids. V lost 4 bases to trimming and J lost 4 bases, with 15 bases between them.

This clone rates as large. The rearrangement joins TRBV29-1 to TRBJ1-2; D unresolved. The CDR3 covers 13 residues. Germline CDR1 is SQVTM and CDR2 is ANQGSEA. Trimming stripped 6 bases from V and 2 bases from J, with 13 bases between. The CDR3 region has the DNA TGCAGCGTCGACCTCGAACCGAACTATGGCTACACCTTC. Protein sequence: CSVDLEPNYGYTF.

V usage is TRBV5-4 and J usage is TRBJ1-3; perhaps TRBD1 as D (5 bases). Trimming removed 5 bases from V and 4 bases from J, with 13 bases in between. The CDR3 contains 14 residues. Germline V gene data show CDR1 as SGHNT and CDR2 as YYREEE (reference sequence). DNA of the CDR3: TGTGCCAGCAGGGAGAGGGGATCCGGAAACACCATATATTTT. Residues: CASRERGSGNTIYF.

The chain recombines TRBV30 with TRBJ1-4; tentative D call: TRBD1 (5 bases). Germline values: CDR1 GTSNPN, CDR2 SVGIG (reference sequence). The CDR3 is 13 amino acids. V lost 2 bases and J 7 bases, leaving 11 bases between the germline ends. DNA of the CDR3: TGTGCCTGGAGTTTGGACATGGGTGAAAAACTGTTTTTT. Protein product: CAWSLDMGEKLFF.

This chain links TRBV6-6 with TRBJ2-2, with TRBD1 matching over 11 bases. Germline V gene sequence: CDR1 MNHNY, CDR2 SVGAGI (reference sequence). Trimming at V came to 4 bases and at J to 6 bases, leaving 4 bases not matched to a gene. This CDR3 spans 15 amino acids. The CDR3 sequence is CASSSDRGLSGELFF. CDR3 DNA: TGTGCCAGCAGTTCGGACAGGGGGCTCTCCGGGGAGCTGTTTTTT.

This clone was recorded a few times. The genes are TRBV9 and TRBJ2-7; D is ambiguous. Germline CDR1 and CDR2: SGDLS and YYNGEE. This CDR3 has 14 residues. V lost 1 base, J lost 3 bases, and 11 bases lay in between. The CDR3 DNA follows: TGTGCCAGCAGCGTAACCGGGTCTAACTACGAGCAGTACTTC. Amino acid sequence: CASSVTGSNYEQYF.

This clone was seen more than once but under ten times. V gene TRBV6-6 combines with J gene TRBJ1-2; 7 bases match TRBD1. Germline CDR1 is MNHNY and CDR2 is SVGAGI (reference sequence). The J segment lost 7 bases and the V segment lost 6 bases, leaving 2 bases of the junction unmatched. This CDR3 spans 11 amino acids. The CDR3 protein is CASSRDSGYTF. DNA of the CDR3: TGTGCCAGCAGCCGGGACAGTGGCTACACCTTC.

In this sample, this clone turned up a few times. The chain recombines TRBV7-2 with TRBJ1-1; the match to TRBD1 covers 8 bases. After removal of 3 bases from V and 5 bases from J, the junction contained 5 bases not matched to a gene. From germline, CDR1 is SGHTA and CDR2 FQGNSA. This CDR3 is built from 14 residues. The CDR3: CASSFQGAVTEAFF. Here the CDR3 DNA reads TGTGCCAGCAGCTTTCAGGGGGCGGTTACTGAAGCTTTCTTT. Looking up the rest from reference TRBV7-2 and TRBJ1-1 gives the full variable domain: GAGVSQSPSNKVTEKGKDVELRCDPISGHTALYWYRQSLGQGLEFLIYFQGNSAPDKSGLPSDRFSAERTGGSVSTLTIQRTQQEDSAVYLCASSFQGAVTEAFFGQGTRLTVV.

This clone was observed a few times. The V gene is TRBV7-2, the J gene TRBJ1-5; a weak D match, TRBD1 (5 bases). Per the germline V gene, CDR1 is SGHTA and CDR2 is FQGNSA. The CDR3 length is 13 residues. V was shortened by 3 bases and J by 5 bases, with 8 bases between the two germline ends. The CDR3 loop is CASSFQGYQPQHF. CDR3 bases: TGTGCCAGCAGCTTCCAGGGTTATCAGCCCCAGCATTTT.

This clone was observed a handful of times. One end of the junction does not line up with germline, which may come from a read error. This chain's CDR3 is CAWSVGTGGFYEQYF. In nucleotides, the CDR3 is TGTGCCTGGAGTGTGGGGACAGGGGGCTTCTACGAACAGTACTTC. The rearrangement links TRBV30 to TRBJ2-7, with 12 bases matching TRBD1. The CDR3 has 15 amino acids. Germline CDR1 reads GTSNPN; CDR2 reads SVGIG (reference sequence).

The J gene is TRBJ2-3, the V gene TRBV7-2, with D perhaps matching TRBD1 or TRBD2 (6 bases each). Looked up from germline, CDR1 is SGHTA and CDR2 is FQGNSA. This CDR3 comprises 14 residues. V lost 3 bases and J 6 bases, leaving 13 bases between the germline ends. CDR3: CASSLTGARDTQYF. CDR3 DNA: TGTGCCAGCAGCTTGACGGGGGCGCGGGATACGCAGTATTTT.

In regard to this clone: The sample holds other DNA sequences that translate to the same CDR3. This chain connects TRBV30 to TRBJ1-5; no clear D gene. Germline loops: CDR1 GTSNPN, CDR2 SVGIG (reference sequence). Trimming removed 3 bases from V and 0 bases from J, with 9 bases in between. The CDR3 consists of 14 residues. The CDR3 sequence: CAWSGGYSNQPQHF. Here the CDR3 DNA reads TGTGCCTGGAGCGGAGGGTATAGCAATCAGCCCCAGCATTTT.

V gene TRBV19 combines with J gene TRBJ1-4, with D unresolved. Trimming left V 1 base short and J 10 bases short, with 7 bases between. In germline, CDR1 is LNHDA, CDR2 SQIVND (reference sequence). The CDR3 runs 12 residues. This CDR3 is CASSIGWGKLFF. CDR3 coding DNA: TGTGCCAGTAGTATAGGTTGGGGAAAACTGTTTTTT.

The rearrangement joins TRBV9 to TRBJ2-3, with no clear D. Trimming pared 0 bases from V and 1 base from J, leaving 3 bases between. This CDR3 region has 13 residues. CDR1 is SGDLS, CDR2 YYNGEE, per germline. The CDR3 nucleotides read TGTGCCAGCAGCGTAGGAGGCACAGATACGCAGTATTTT. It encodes CASSVGGTDTQYF.

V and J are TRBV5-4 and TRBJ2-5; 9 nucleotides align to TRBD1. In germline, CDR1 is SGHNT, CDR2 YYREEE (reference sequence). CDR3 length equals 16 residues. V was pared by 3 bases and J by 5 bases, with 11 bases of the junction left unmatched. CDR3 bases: TGTGCCAGCAGCTCCGGGACAGGGTGGATTCGGGAGACCCAGTACTTC. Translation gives CASSSGTGWIRETQYF.

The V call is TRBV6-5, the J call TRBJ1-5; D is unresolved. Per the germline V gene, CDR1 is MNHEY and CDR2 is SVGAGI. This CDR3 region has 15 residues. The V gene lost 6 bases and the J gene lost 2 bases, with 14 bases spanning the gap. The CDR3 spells CASSPIEKGNQPQHF. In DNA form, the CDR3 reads TGTGCCAGCAGCCCGATCGAAAAGGGCAATCAGCCCCAGCATTTT.

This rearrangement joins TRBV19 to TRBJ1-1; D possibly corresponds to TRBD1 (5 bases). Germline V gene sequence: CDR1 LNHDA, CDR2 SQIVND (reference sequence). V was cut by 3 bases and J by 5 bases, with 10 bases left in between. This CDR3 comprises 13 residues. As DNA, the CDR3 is TGTGCCAGTAGTATCTGGGGCGGAACTGAAGCTTTCTTT. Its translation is CASSIWGGTEAFF.

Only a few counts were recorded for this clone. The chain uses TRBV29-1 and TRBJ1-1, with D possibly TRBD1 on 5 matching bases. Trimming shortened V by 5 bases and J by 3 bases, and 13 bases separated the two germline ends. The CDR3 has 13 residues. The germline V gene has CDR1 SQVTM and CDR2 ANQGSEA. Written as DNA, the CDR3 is TGCAGCGTTACAGACGGGGCTGACACTGAAGCTTTCTTT. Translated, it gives CSVTDGADTEAFF. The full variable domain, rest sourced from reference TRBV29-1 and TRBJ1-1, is SAVISQKPSRDICQRGTSLTIQCQVDSQVTMMFWYRQQPGQSLTLIATANQGSEATYESGFVIDKFPISRPNLTFSTLTVSNMSPEDSSIYLCSVTDGADTEAFFGQGTRLTVV.

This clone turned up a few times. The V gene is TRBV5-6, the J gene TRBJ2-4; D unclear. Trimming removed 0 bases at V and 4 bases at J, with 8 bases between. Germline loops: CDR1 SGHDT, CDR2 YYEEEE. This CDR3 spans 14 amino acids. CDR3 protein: CASSLAASKNIQYF. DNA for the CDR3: TGTGCCAGCAGCTTGGCTGCCAGTAAAAACATTCAGTACTTC.

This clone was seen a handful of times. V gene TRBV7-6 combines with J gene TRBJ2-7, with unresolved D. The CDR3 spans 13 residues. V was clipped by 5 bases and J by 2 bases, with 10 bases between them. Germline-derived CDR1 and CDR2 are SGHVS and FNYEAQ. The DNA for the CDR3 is TGTGCCAGCAGCCCGACCTCCGCCTACGAGCAGTACTTC. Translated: CASSPTSAYEQYF.